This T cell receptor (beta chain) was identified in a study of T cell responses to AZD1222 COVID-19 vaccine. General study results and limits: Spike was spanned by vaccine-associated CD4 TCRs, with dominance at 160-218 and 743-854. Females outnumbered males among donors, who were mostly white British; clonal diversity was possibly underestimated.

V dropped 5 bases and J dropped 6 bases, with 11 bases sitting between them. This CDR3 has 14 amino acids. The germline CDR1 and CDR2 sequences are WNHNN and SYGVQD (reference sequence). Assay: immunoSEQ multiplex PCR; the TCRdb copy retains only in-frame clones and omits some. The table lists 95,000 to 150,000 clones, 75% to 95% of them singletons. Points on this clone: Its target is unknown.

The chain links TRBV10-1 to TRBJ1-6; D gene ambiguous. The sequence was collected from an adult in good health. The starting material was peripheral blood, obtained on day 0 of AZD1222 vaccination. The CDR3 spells CASSPGRFNSPLHF. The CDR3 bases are TGCGCCAGCAGTCCCGGACGGTTTAATTCACCCCTCCACTTT.